This paragraph reports one T cell receptor (beta chain). The target of this receptor is not known. No quality values exist for individual bases; no much larger clone is one base distant. The cohort comprised some 730 healthy bone marrow donors. Cohort members were all nominally healthy when sampled, although unrecorded immune exposures were likely present. The donor tested CMV seropositive, placing the donor among the 289 seropositive members of the cohort. A peripheral blood sample was provided by each donor, and peripheral blood mononuclear cells were used for TCR beta sequencing. Genomic DNA extraction from the blood cell samples was performed with the Qiagen DNeasy Blood Extraction Kit. Library construction relied on the immunoSEQ multiplex PCR assay. For the multiplex PCR, a mixture combining 60 forward primers for TCR Vbeta segments and 13 reverse primers for TCR Jbeta segments was used. A multiplex PCR assay on genomic DNA amplified the CDR3 region of rearranged TCR beta genes. The Illumina HiSeq System was used to sequence the amplified TCR beta libraries as 87-base-pair reads. The original pipeline was this. A later analysis tallied approximately 87 million unique TCR beta chains across the 700 or so repertoires, and around 10 million of those chains were shared by two or more donors. Raw reads were error-corrected and collapsed into unique sequences by a nearest-neighbor algorithm in which closely related sequences were merged to remove PCR and sequencing errors. To assign V, D and J gene segments, CDR3 sequences were aligned to IMGT reference sequences. Each retained sequence needed at least a six-nucleotide match to both a V gene segment and a J gene segment. A rearrangement was called productive if the CDR3 had no stop codons and remained in frame with V and J, and every other rearrangement was called non-productive. Following IMGT convention, CDR3 was defined as the stretch from the second conserved V-encoded cysteine to the conserved J-encoded phenylalanine. The earlier analysis of about 610 of the donors excluded sequences that lacked an unambiguous match to a single V gene segment. In an earlier analysis of a few hundred of the donors, a V segment was called functional when productive rearrangements were above 56.7%, and segregating when the standard deviation between donors exceeded 5%. To diagnose cytomegalovirus status from the catalog of TCR beta chain sequences, a statistical classification framework was built. In a later analysis, V and J genes were assigned by comparing TCR nucleotide sequences against IMGT/GENE-DB human TR gene sequences. Using the TCRdist pipeline, a later analysis assigned CDR3 sequences along with most-parsimonious VDJ recombination scenarios. In a later analysis, each TCR beta chain was defined by its CDR3 amino acid sequence together with its V-gene family, and reads without a unique V-gene family were excluded. To address suspected cross-contamination and a sequencing artifact, a later analysis removed 592 highly shared, low-generation-probability nucleotide sequences. A later analysis calculated a clonal expansion index for each public chain from normalized within-repertoire ranks of inferred template counts. In a later analysis, generation probabilities were computed using a VDJ recombination model fitted to out-of-frame rearrangements, and the results were checked against IGoR. Hypergeometric tests were used in a later analysis to score TCR-TCR, TCR-HLA and TCR-CMV co-occurrence, with a repertoire-size bias correction applied to the TCR pairs. A later analysis estimated false discovery rates by permuting HLA or CMV assignments 20 times. In a later analysis, co-occurring TCRs were grouped using DBSCAN, and TCRdist sequence similarity was added for clustering within HLA-allele-positive subsets. Repertoires with fewer than 30,000 or more than 120,000 public chains, plus five repertoires with anomalous nucleotide sharing, were excluded from co-occurrence clustering. In TCRdb, the immuneACCESS table is reduced to in-frame sequences with V and J assigned. These tables do not hold every clone; where another copy was compared, an unresolved V gene accounts for under half, and the others remain unexplained. The V and J calls and clone size were taken over from that table, and D and trimming were inferred from the DNA. The sample contains about 160,000 clones, about four fifths of them found a single time. Around a tenth of the sample is taken by the ten largest.

This specimen comes from a study of cytomegalovirus exposure and HLA in healthy donors (dated by TCRdb to 2017 to 2019). With respect to the entire study: An earlier analysis of some 620 of the donors reported roughly 300 Gb of sequence data and 95 million to 140 million unique TCR beta sequences obtained from roughly 170 million T cells. An early release that covered some 640 HLA-typed donors contained about 300 gigabases of sequencing data and roughly 84 million unique TCR sequences. Of the approximately 400 genotyped donors, around 81% fell in the genetic ancestry cluster associated with self-reported Caucasian donors. The study was designed to test whether signatures of past pathogen exposure could be identified by cataloging public T cell receptors. The study used immunosequencing to profile the T cell repertoires of 670 or so subjects and linked those repertoires to cytomegalovirus serostatus. A separate validation cohort of 90 to 150 different subjects was used in addition to the approximately 640-subject first cohort. To predict cytomegalovirus infection status, the study brought together high-throughput TCR immunosequencing, statistical association of individual TCRs with disease status, and machine learning. To study patterns of TCR occurrence, a later analysis re-analyzed previously published TCR beta repertoires from 700 or so donors and added high-resolution HLA genotyping. Rather than drawing on any new phenotypic data, the later analysis identified candidate immune exposures from TCR beta sequences and the way those sequences occurred across donors. In an earlier analysis of over 550 of the donors, high-throughput TCR beta sequencing was used to judge whether each TCR beta V gene segment behaved as functional or pseudogenic. Donor age, sex, ethnicity and CMV serostatus were compiled together with the repertoire data. A later genetic analysis used genome-wide SNP genotypes for about 60% of the roughly 700 donors, treating that subset as a discovery cohort. Every discovery cohort repertoire had been produced on one sequencing platform. Both class I and class II loci were covered by HLA typing, at four-digit resolution. Typing coverage differed by locus: A, B, C, DRB1 and DQB1 were typed in roughly 620-630 donors, DQA1 in around 500, DPA1 in 600 to 610, and DPB1 in around 440. Several DR-DQ haplotypes were handled as single units for association and clustering, since linkage in the cohort was strong. On average, around 230,000 unique TCR beta nucleotide sequences were sequenced per donor among a few hundred genotyped donors of the cohort, with 15% to 20% of those sequences being non-productive.

On the study overall, not on this receptor specifically: In a later analysis, 16,951 TCR beta sequences were associated with specific HLA alleles at a false discovery rate of 0.05. Most CMV-associated TCR beta chains appeared to be HLA-restricted in a later analysis, and the HLA associations seemed to be driven largely by CMV exposure. A further reported finding was that TCR beta sequences accurately predicted the HLA-A and HLA-B alleles for most subjects in the first cohort. When HLA alleles, especially DR and DQ, strongly co-occurred, TCR associations were difficult to assign to individual alleles. This cohort had only TCR beta chains sequenced, and the lack of alpha or paired-chain data limited which features could be detected. While some public TCRs were present in many individuals, most TCR sequences turned up only very rarely across donors. According to a later analysis, TCR association rates differed among HLA loci, with DRB1 alleles showing the most associated TCRs and HLA-C alleles showing the fewest. Cytomegalovirus status was reported to be diagnosed by the classifier with high specificity and sensitivity in both the original and validation cohorts. Some 15 rarely observed V segments, including chromosome 9 orphons, were excluded from the earlier analysis of 550 to 700 of the donors because counts were too low. Presence/absence analyses assumed roughly uniform sequencing depth across donors, an assumption that may not hold. In an earlier analysis of approximately 590 of the donors, most TCR beta V segments appeared in productive rearrangements about 87% or about 30% of the time, broadly matching IMGT annotations. The sequencing pipeline was judged likely to have produced a cluster of highly shared sequence variants as a technical artifact. A few of the identified cytomegalovirus-associated TCR beta chains were confirmed in vitro to be specific for cytomegalovirus antigens. Several of the top co-occurrence clusters appeared to be linked to parvovirus B19, influenza, CMV and Epstein-Barr virus, according to a later analysis. It was suggested by the authors that the approach could potentially be generalized to other disease states and immunological phenotypes. Because HLA typing was missing for some donors at each locus, association tests included only the typed subset. Linkage disequilibrium might explain the correlated functional status among segregating V segments, but an unknown experimental factor could not be excluded. A later genetic analysis associated a missense DCLRE1C variant with V-gene and J-gene trimming of TCR beta chains, and an independent cohort replicated the association. For the cohort, immune exposure information was limited to CMV serostatus. Compared with the approximately 700-donor mean, donors in an Asian-associated ancestry cluster had fewer N-insertions in productive TCRs, according to a later genetic analysis. A total of 150 or so TCR beta chains were listed by the study as associated with cytomegalovirus. In a later analysis, HLA-associated TCR beta chains were found to be more clonally expanded and to have lower generation probabilities than equally common non-associated chains.

The receptor was derived from a man in his fifties in good health and CMV-seropositive. Sequenced material: PBMCs.

Here is the DNA: TGCAGTGCCGACCGGGAGGGGGAAGCTTTCTTT. Its amino acids are CSADREGEAFF. Here the chain combines TRBV20-1 and TRBJ1-1, and possibly TRBD1, on 5 matching bases. Relative to germline, V is 6 bases shorter and J is 8 bases shorter, with 13 bases between their ends. The CDR3 numbers 11 residues from cysteine through phenylalanine. The DNA shown is the 33-base CDR3, in frame from base 1. CDR1 and CDR2, per the germline V gene (reference sequence), are DFQATT and SNEGSKA.